Listed below are T cell receptor beta chains from one sample, sequenced in a study of OX40 agonist ivuxolimab in advanced cancers. TCRdb keeps only in-frame clones here, not all; method: immunoSEQ multiplex PCR. The data contain around 39,000 clones, around 89% of them singletons. The sample was CD4+ or CD8+ T cells sorted from blood, taken in a trial of the OX40 agonist ivuxolimab. The receptors come from an adult with an advanced solid tumor such as melanoma, head and neck, liver or kidney cancer. CDR3s include the opening cysteine and the closing phenylalanine or tryptophan. The order of the fields is V gene, J gene, clone size, D gene, CDR3 protein, CDR3 DNA. The D gene is left open where the match is weak. Not every row has a clone size; where given, it reads once, few, many or a size class.

TRBV19	TRBJ2-3	.	.	CASSTYRDSTDTQYF	TGTGCCAGTAGCACCTACAGGGATAGCACAGATACGCAGTATTTT
TRBV5-5	TRBJ1-4	.	.	CASSLTGREVNEKLFF	TGTGCCAGCAGCTTGACCGGGAGGGAGGTTAATGAAAAACTGTTTTTT
TRBV7-8	TRBJ2-5	.	.	CASSTRTQETQYF	TGTGCCAGCAGCACCCGGACCCAAGAGACCCAGTACTTC
TRBV27	TRBJ1-6	.	TRBD1	CASRAPRQGSNSPLHF	TGTGCCAGCAGGGCCCCCAGACAGGGAAGTAATTCACCCCTCCACTTT
TRBV11-2	TRBJ1-1	.	.	CASSSAVDTEAFF	TGTGCCAGCAGCTCGGCAGTGGACACTGAAGCTTTCTTT
TRBV5-8	TRBJ1-5	.	.	CASSSPAGPYQPQHF	TGTGCCAGCAGCTCGCCGGCGGGTCCGTACCAGCCCCAGCATTTT
TRBV15	TRBJ1-3	once	.	CATSLDGNSGNTIYF	TGTGCCACCAGCCTGGACGGGAACTCTGGAAACACCATATATTTT
TRBV6-1	TRBJ1-5	.	TRBD1	CASRRDSYSNQPQHF	TGTGCCAGCAGGAGGGACAGCTATAGCAATCAGCCCCAGCATTTT
TRBV5-1	TRBJ2-7	.	.	CASSLQGFEQYF	TGCGCCAGCAGCTTGCAGGGGTTCGAGCAGTACTTC
TRBV7-8	TRBJ1-5	.	.	CASSLVEGVRNQPQHF	TGTGCCAGCAGCTTAGTGGAGGGGGTTCGCAATCAGCCCCAGCATTTT
TRBV11-2	TRBJ2-7	.	TRBD1	CASSRDRGAYEQYF	TGTGCCAGCAGCCGGGACAGGGGGGCCTACGAGCAGTACTTC
TRBV18	TRBJ1-6	.	TRBD1	CASSQSGGNSPLHF	TGTGCCAGCTCACAGTCAGGGGGAAATTCACCCCTCCACTTT
TRBV28	TRBJ2-5	.	.	CASSFGRVKDIIETQYF	TGTGCCAGCAGTTTTGGCAGGGTAAAGGACATCATTGAGACCCAGTACTTC
TRBV5-1	TRBJ2-3	.	.	CASSFTDTQYF	TGCGCCAGCAGCTTCACAGATACGCAGTATTTT
TRBV7-9	TRBJ2-5	.	TRBD2	CASSTGLAVIQETQYF	TGTGCCAGCAGCACCGGACTAGCGGTAATCCAAGAGACCCAGTACTTC
TRBV19	TRBJ2-1	.	.	CASSIGSGFRGHNEQFF	TGTGCCAGTAGTATTGGGTCCGGGTTCCGGGGGCACAATGAGCAGTTCTTC
TRBV4-1	TRBJ2-6	.	.	CASSLSPTDSGANVLTF	TGCGCCAGCAGCCTATCCCCGACGGACTCTGGGGCCAACGTCCTGACTTTC
TRBV2	TRBJ2-3	.	TRBD1	CASSGNRGRTDTQYF	TGTGCCAGCAGTGGTAACAGGGGTCGGACAGATACGCAGTATTTT
TRBV5-1	TRBJ2-5	.	.	CASSQLWGQETQYF	TGCGCCAGCAGCCAGCTGTGGGGTCAAGAGACCCAGTACTTC
TRBV4-1	TRBJ1-4	.	TRBD1	CASSQSGTADATNEKLFF	TGCGCCAGCAGCCAATCGGGGACAGCCGATGCAACTAATGAAAAACTGTTTTTT
TRBV29-1	TRBJ2-3	.	TRBD2	CSVRREGPVDTQYF	TGCAGCGTTAGGCGGGAGGGCCCGGTAGATACGCAGTATTTT
TRBV6-5	TRBJ2-3	.	TRBD2	CATRTSGAPTGTQYF	TGTGCCACTAGGACTAGCGGAGCCCCCACAGGTACGCAGTATTTT
TRBV7-9	TRBJ2-7	.	.	CATYRGDEQYF	TGTGCCACCTACCGAGGGGATGAGCAGTACTTC
TRBV5-1	TRBJ2-4	.	TRBD1	CASSTSGQGLRDKNIQYF	TGCGCCAGCTCCACTTCGGGACAGGGCCTTAGGGACAAAAACATTCAGTACTTC
TRBV10-3	TRBJ2-7	.	TRBD1	CAISESFGFGQGGHEQYF	TGTGCCATCAGTGAGTCTTTTGGGTTTGGACAGGGAGGACACGAGCAGTACTTC
TRBV29-1	TRBJ1-2	.	.	CSVVGQGSGYTF	TGCAGCGTTGTGGGGCAGGGGTCCGGCTACACCTTC
TRBV28	TRBJ2-3	.	.	CASSLVDSTDTQYF	TGTGCCAGCAGTTTAGTCGACAGCACAGATACGCAGTATTTT
TRBV6-5	TRBJ1-1	once	.	CASSYSASDPTEAFF	TGTGCCAGCAGTTACTCCGCCTCGGACCCCACTGAAGCTTTCTTT
TRBV5-8	TRBJ2-1	.	.	CASSIAGAQFF	TGTGCCAGCAGCATCGCGGGGGCTCAGTTCTTC
TRBV28	TRBJ1-4	few	.	CASSSRGDNEKLFF	TGTGCCAGCAGTTCAAGGGGGGATAATGAAAAACTGTTTTTT
TRBV18	TRBJ1-1	once	.	CASSRGGVNTEAFF	TGTGCCAGCTCACGGGGTGGGGTGAACACTGAAGCTTTCTTT
TRBV28	TRBJ2-1	.	.	CASSGAWAATYNEQFF	TGTGCCAGCAGTGGGGCGTGGGCGGCCACCTACAATGAGCAGTTCTTC
TRBV28	TRBJ1-2	.	.	CASKGGTVTLDYGYTF	TGTGCCAGCAAGGGGGGGACTGTTACTTTGGACTATGGCTACACCTTC
TRBV5-6	TRBJ1-4	.	.	CASSLRTGATNEKLFF	TGTGCCAGCAGCTTAAGGACGGGCGCAACTAATGAAAAACTGTTTTTT
TRBV19	TRBJ2-6	.	.	CASKDSARQGGSGANVLTF	TGTGCCAGCAAAGATTCGGCCCGGCAGGGGGGCTCTGGGGCCAACGTCCTGACTTTC
TRBV7-2	TRBJ2-3	once	.	CASSSYSDTQYF	TGTGCCAGCAGCTCATACTCCGATACGCAGTATTTT
TRBV27	TRBJ2-7	once	TRBD2	CASSPWGLAGRWEQYF	TGTGCCAGCAGTCCCTGGGGGCTAGCGGGGAGGTGGGAGCAGTACTTC
TRBV7-2	TRBJ2-1	.	.	CASSLLRQGGSYNEQFF	TGTGCCAGCAGCTTACTGCGGCAGGGAGGCTCCTACAATGAGCAGTTCTTC
TRBV11-2	TRBJ2-7	.	.	CASSSVRTYEQYF	TGTGCCAGCAGCTCCGTGCGGACCTACGAGCAGTACTTC
TRBV28	TRBJ2-7	.	TRBD1	CASSFSGQGIDRQYF	TGTGCCAGCAGTTTCTCGGGACAGGGGATAGATAGGCAGTACTTC
TRBV27	TRBJ2-1	.	TRBD1	CASRNPGQGRYEQFF	TGTGCCAGCAGAAATCCGGGACAGGGGAGGTATGAGCAGTTCTTC
TRBV25-1	TRBJ2-5	.	.	CASSTWGIGTRPQETQYF	TGTGCCAGCAGTACGTGGGGAATAGGGACACGGCCCCAAGAGACCCAGTACTTC
TRBV2	TRBJ2-1	once	TRBD1	CASSELGTGSYNEQFF	TGTGCCAGCAGTGAATTGGGGACAGGGTCCTACAATGAGCAGTTCTTC
TRBV4-1	TRBJ2-4	.	TRBD2	CASSQGKLTSESKNIQYF	TGCGCCAGCAGCCAAGGGAAGTTGACTAGCGAGTCCAAAAACATTCAGTACTTC
TRBV28	TRBJ2-7	.	TRBD1	CASSLFGTGIYEQYF	TGTGCCAGCAGTTTATTCGGGACAGGGATCTACGAGCAGTACTTC